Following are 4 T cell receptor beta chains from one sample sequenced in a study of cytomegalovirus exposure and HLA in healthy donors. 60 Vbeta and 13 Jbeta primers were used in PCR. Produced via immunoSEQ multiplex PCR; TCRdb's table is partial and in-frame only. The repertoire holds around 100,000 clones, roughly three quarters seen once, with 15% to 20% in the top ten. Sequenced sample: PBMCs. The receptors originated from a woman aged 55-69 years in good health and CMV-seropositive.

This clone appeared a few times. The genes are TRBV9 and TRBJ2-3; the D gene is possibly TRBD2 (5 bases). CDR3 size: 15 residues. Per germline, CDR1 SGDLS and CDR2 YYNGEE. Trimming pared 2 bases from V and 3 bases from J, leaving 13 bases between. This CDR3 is CASSVGEGQTDTQYF. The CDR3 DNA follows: TGTGCCAGCAGCGTCGGGGAAGGGCAAACAGATACGCAGTATTTT.

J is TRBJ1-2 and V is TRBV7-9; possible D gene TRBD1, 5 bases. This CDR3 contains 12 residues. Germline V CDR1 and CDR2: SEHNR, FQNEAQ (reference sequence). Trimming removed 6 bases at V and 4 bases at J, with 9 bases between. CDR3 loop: CASSGQGYGYTF. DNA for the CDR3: TGTGCCAGCAGTGGGCAGGGCTATGGCTACACCTTC.

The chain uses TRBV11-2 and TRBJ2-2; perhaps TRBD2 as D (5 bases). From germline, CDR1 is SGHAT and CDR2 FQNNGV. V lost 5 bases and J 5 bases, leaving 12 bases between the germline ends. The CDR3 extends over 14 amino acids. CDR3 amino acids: CASSPDSRTGELFF. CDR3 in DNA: TGTGCCAGCAGCCCGGACTCACGGACCGGGGAGCTGTTTTTT.

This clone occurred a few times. The CDR3 loop is CASSFPFGELFF. In nucleotides, the CDR3 is TGTGCCAGCAGCTTCCCTTTCGGGGAGCTGTTTTTT. The chain recombines TRBV7-9 with TRBJ2-2; D ambiguous. This CDR3 comprises 12 residues. V lost 3 bases and J 7 bases, leaving 6 bases between the germline ends. Per germline, CDR1 SEHNR and CDR2 FQNEAQ (reference sequence).